These 18 T cell receptor beta chains originate from one sample sequenced in a study of metastatic and nonmetastatic thyroid tumors. Patients underwent thyroid surgery, and none had received any treatment before it. TCRdb re-called clones via MiXCR from the PCR reads. The sample holds more than 85,000 clones, 8.6% seen once. Source material: blood. The receptors were sampled from a female donor with papillary thyroid cancer or a benign thyroid nodule (not recorded which). Some clones in this sample may be carry-over from other donors' samples.

This clone was counted at least ten times. The V gene is TRBV6-1, the J gene TRBJ1-4; unclear D gene. The CDR3 runs 12 residues. Germline V gene sequence: CDR1 MNHNS, CDR2 SASEGT. The ends were cut back, 6 bases at V and 7 bases at J, with 9 bases in the middle. CDR3 DNA sequence: TGTGCCAGCAGCCCCCAAGGTGAAAAACTGTTTTTT. As protein: CASSPQGEKLFF.

This clone was recorded many times. This rearrangement joins TRBV10-3 to TRBJ2-1; TRBD2 matches at 8 bases. The CDR3 is 13 residues long. With V trimmed by 11 bases and J by 0 bases, 3 bases remained unmatched. Germline CDR1 ENHRY, CDR2 SYGVKD. CDR3 sequence (DNA): TGTGCCTCCGGGGGGGCCTCCTACAATGAGCAGTTCTTC. Translated, it gives CASGGASYNEQFF.

This clone was seen repeatedly, ten times or more. Distinct nucleotide sequences in the sample also encode this CDR3. The chain joins TRBV6-1 to TRBJ1-6; 7 bases align to TRBD1. The length of the CDR3 is 17 residues. Germline-derived CDR1 and CDR2 are MNHNS and SASEGT. J was trimmed by 8 bases and V by 6 bases; bases with no gene match: 16. This CDR3 is CASSLPPTGAIHSPLHF. CDR3 nucleotides: TGTGCCAGCAGCCTTCCGCCTACAGGGGCGATCCATTCACCCCTCCACTTT.

This clone has ten or more counts. V gene TRBV4-1 combines with J gene TRBJ2-3, with D hard to call. The CDR3 is 15 amino acids. V lost 1 base and J 0 bases, leaving 8 bases between the germline ends. Germline V gene sequence: CDR1 MGHRA, CDR2 YSYEKL. CDR3 DNA sequence: TGCGCCAGCAGCCAAGGGCAGGTGAGCACAGATACGCAGTATTTT. Residues: CASSQGQVSTDTQYF.

The sample holds many counts of this clone. The V and J genes are TRBV12-5 and TRBJ1-4; 10 bases match TRBD1. CDR1 is LGHNT and CDR2 is FRNRAP in the germline V gene. The V gene end was trimmed by 4 bases and the J gene end by 8 bases; junction bases not matched to a gene: 4. The CDR3 sequence is 14 residues long. CDR3: CASGSGQGGEKLFF. For the CDR3, the DNA is TGTGCTAGTGGTTCTGGACAGGGGGGGGAAAAACTGTTTTTT.

This clone was seen many times. The CDR3: CASNPGLAGGSDTQYF. DNA for the CDR3: TGTGCCAGCAATCCGGGACTAGCGGGGGGGTCAGATACGCAGTATTTT. The rearrangement links TRBV6-4 to TRBJ2-3; 16 bases match TRBD2. This CDR3 is 16 amino acids long. Trimming took 7 bases from V and 4 from J; bases not matched to a gene: 5. CDR1 and CDR2 from the germline V gene are MRHNA and SNTAGT.

This chain links TRBV4-2 with TRBJ1-1, with D possibly TRBD1 on 6 matching bases. Germline CDR1 and CDR2: LGHNA and YNFKEQ. The V end lost 6 bases, the J end lost 6 bases, and 20 bases lay between the germline ends. This CDR3 spans 15 amino acids. CDR3 sequence (DNA): TGTGCCAGCAGACCTCTGAGGGGGGGCGCGGCTGAAGCTTTCTTT. This codes for CASRPLRGGAAEAFF.

At least ten counts were recorded for this clone. The chain uses TRBV20-1 and TRBJ2-5, with D possibly TRBD1 on 7 matching bases. V lost 0 bases to trimming and J lost 4 bases, with 12 bases between them. The CDR3 has 14 amino acids. Germline loops: CDR1 DFQATT, CDR2 SNEGSKA (reference sequence). The CDR3 spells CSARDPGGRETQYF. The DNA for the CDR3 is TGCAGTGCTAGAGATCCAGGGGGGCGAGAGACCCAGTACTTC.

This clone was picked up many times. The chain joins TRBV12-3 or TRBV12-4 to TRBJ2-1, with D possibly matching TRBD2 (5 bases). CDR3 length: 13 residues. V was pared by 1 base and J by 6 bases, with 7 bases between. In DNA form, the CDR3 reads TGTGCCAGCAGTTTAGGACTACCCAATGAGCAGTTCTTC. The encoded protein is CASSLGLPNEQFF.

This clone was recorded at least ten times. The chain carries TRBV12-3 or TRBV12-4 and TRBJ2-5; D may be TRBD1 or TRBD2 (5 bases each). The CDR3 consists of 16 residues. V was cut by 1 base and J by 1 base, with 13 bases left in between. CDR3 region: CASSLGLGVTQETQYF. The CDR3 bases are TGTGCCAGCAGTTTAGGATTGGGGGTTACCCAAGAGACCCAGTACTTC.

This clone was observed at least ten times. The V call is TRBV9, the J call TRBJ2-3, with 10 nucleotides matching TRBD2. Germline V gene lookup returns CDR1 SGDLS and CDR2 YYNGEE. The CDR3 runs to 19 residues. Unmatched junction bases numbered 13, after V lost 3 bases and J lost 0 bases. The CDR3 coding sequence is TGTGCCAGCAGCGGTATCTCGAGCGGGGGGGCCTCTAGCACAGATACGCAGTATTTT. Protein: CASSGISSGGASSTDTQYF. The full variable domain, completed using reference TRBV9 and TRBJ2-3, is DSGVTQTPKHLITATGQRVTLRCSPRSGDLSVYWYQQSLDQGLQFLIQYYNGEERAKGNILERFSAQQFPDLHSELNLSSLELGDSALYFCASSGISSGGASSTDTQYFGPGTRLTVL.

This clone was recorded at least ten times. The sample has other DNA sequences that encode this CDR3 too. This rearrangement joins TRBV6-1 to TRBJ1-1; no reliable D call. Germline CDR1 reads MNHNS; CDR2 reads SASEGT. The CDR3 totals 13 residues. V lost 2 bases and J lost 2, with 6 bases in between. The CDR3 nucleotides read TGTGCCAGCAGTGAAATCGAAAACACTGAAGCTTTCTTT. It specifies CASSEIENTEAFF.

This clone was picked up many times. J is TRBJ2-7 and V is TRBV3-1; a weak D match, TRBD1 (6 bases). Germline V gives CDR1 LGHDT, CDR2 YNNKEL (reference sequence). The CDR3 contains 13 residues. V was trimmed by 2 bases and J by 2 bases, leaving 7 bases between them. DNA of the CDR3: TGTGCCAGCAGCCAATACAGGGCCTACGAGCAGTACTTC. This encodes CASSQYRAYEQYF.

There are a few counts of this clone. This sequence joins TRBV20-1 and TRBJ2-7; 10 nucleotides line up with TRBD1. With 0 bases clipped from V and 5 bases from J, the junction kept 4 bases outside the gene matches. CDR3 length: 14 amino acids. Germline lookup yields CDR1 DFQATT and CDR2 SNEGSKA (reference sequence). The CDR3: CSARDSGQGDEQYF. The CDR3 bases are TGCAGTGCTAGAGATTCTGGACAGGGGGACGAGCAGTACTTC.

This clone has at least ten counts. This chain connects TRBV20-1 to TRBJ1-3; TRBD1 aligns across 10 bases. Germline lookup yields CDR1 DFQATT and CDR2 SNEGSKA (reference sequence). J lost 4 bases, V lost 6 bases, and 6 bases had no gene match. The CDR3 has 14 residues. The CDR3 DNA follows: TGCAGTGCGGGGGACAGGGGTGCAGGAAACACCATATATTTT. As protein: CSAGDRGAGNTIYF.

A word on this clone: The junction shows a germline mismatch at one end, possibly a read error. This CDR3 reads CASSDPPLGQALKIGNSPIHF. The CDR3 coding sequence is TGTGCCAGCAGCGACCCGCCGCTTGGCCAGGCCCTAAAGATCGGTAATTCACCCATCCACTTT. The chain couples TRBV9 to TRBJ1-6; no definite D call. CDR3 length: 21 residues. CDR1 and CDR2 (germline): SGDLS, YYNGEE.

There are many counts of this clone. The V call is TRBV11-2, the J call TRBJ2-3; 10 bases are shared with TRBD2. Germline trimming cut 2 bases from V and 0 bases from J; bases unmatched to any gene: 8. Per germline, CDR1 SGHAT and CDR2 FQNNGV. CDR3 length: 18 amino acids. The CDR3 DNA reads as TGTGCCAGCAGCTTACTAGCGGGGGTCAGATCTAGCACAGATACGCAGTATTTT. Its protein product is CASSLLAGVRSSTDTQYF.

This clone has ten or more counts. The chain has TRBV7-8 and TRBJ1-4; D might be TRBD1 (6 bases). Germline V gene lookup returns CDR1 SGHVS and CDR2 FQNEAQ. V lost 4 bases to trimming and J lost 7 bases, with 16 bases between them. The CDR3 sequence is 15 residues long. CDR3: CASSSLRGAAEKLFF. DNA for the CDR3: TGTGCCAGCAGCTCTTTAAGGGGGGCGGCTGAAAAACTGTTTTTT.